A selection of T cell receptor beta chains follows, all from one sample in a study of vaccination effects on CD4 cells after COVID-19. Antigens for these TCRs are unknown. Repertoires were generated with immunoSEQ multiplex PCR, while TCRdb's copy carries only in-frame clones and drops some. Of under 80,000 clones listed, less than 80% are singletons. Here the sequenced sample was CD4+ T cells from PBMCs cultured with HCoV-229E spike peptides, taken after COVID-19 vaccination. These TCRs come from a human donor who received a COVID-19 vaccine. Each CDR3 is given with its conserved first and last residue. The D gene is left open where the match is weak. Where a row states a size, it is once, few, many or the class of an expanded clone; other rows omit it.

cdr3_length clone_size j_call d_call v_call cdr3_aa cdr3_nt
15 - TRBJ2-5 TRBD2 TRBV19 CASRLAGANQETQYF TGTGCCAGTAGACTAGCGGGGGCCAACCAAGAGACCCAGTACTTC
14 - TRBJ1-1 TRBD1 TRBV24-1 CATRETGRGTEAFF TGTGCCACCAGGGAGACAGGGAGGGGTACTGAAGCTTTCTTT
14 - TRBJ2-1 TRBD2 TRBV19 CASSIMGGVDEQFF TGTGCCAGTAGTATCATGGGAGGGGTCGATGAGCAGTTCTTC
15 - TRBJ1-5 TRBD1 TRBV7-2 CASSLVQGVGQPQHF TGTGCCAGCAGCTTAGTCCAGGGGGTAGGGCAGCCCCAGCATTTT
15 few TRBJ2-3 - TRBV5-1 CASSLPGTSTDTQYF TGCGCCAGCAGCTTGCCCGGTACTAGCACAGATACGCAGTATTTT
11 - TRBJ1-1 - TRBV5-1 CASSFGREAFF TGCGCCAGCAGCTTCGGACGGGAAGCTTTCTTT
14 - TRBJ1-3 - TRBV6-5 CASSKPGAKNTIYF TGTGCCAGCTCTAAGCCCGGGGCCAAAAACACCATATATTTT
16 - TRBJ2-3 TRBD2 TRBV7-9 CASSLAAGVGTDTQYF TGTGCCAGCAGCTTAGCAGCGGGGGTCGGCACAGATACGCAGTATTTT
16 - TRBJ2-2 TRBD1 TRBV6-1 CASSEQGAKSAGELFF TGTGCCAGCAGTGAACAGGGGGCGAAGTCGGCCGGGGAGCTGTTTTTT
11 - TRBJ2-3 - TRBV19 CASSMGHTQYF TGTGCCAGTAGTATGGGGCATACGCAGTATTTT
15 - TRBJ1-1 - TRBV7-2 CASSYLRRRDTEAFF TGTGCCAGCAGCTACCTCAGAAGGAGGGACACTGAAGCTTTCTTT
17 - TRBJ1-6 - TRBV4-2 CASSLPQVPGYSSPLHF TGTGCCAGCAGCCTCCCACAAGTTCCAGGGTACAGTTCACCCCTCCACTTT
14 - TRBJ1-2 - TRBV4-1 CASSQAPVVYGYTF TGCGCCAGCAGCCAAGCTCCGGTAGTCTATGGCTACACCTTC
16 - TRBJ1-4 - TRBV5-1 CASSLGPQGVNEKLFF TGCGCCAGCAGCTTGGGCCCCCAGGGAGTTAATGAAAAACTGTTTTTT
17 - TRBJ2-3 TRBD2 TRBV15 CATSRAYTSGGTDTQYF TGTGCCACCAGCAGAGCCTATACTAGCGGGGGAACAGATACGCAGTATTTT
15 - TRBJ2-3 - TRBV5-6 CASSYLGPGTDTQYF TGTGCCAGCAGCTACCTGGGACCTGGCACAGATACGCAGTATTTT
14 - TRBJ1-5 - TRBV18 CASSPTWGNQPQHF TGTGCCAGCTCACCAACCTGGGGCAATCAGCCCCAGCATTTT
15 - TRBJ1-3 - TRBV7-2 CASSSPGISGNTIYF TGTGCCAGCAGCTCCCCAGGGATCTCTGGAAACACCATATATTTT
17 - TRBJ2-6 - TRBV3-1/TRBV3-2 CASSRSTGSSGANVLTF TGTGCCAGCAGCCGGAGTACAGGGAGCTCTGGGGCCAACGTCCTGACTTTC
17 - TRBJ1-3 TRBD1 TRBV18 CASSLKTGPSSGNTIYF TGTGCCAGCTCACTCAAGACAGGGCCTTCCTCTGGAAACACCATATATTTT
12 few TRBJ1-1 TRBD1 TRBV19 CASAEGAGEAFF TGTGCCAGTGCAGAGGGGGCCGGTGAAGCTTTCTTT
17 few TRBJ2-2 - TRBV9 CASSVVSGRAGTGELFF TGTGCCAGCAGCGTAGTTAGCGGACGCGCCGGCACCGGGGAGCTGTTTTTT
13 few TRBJ1-1 - TRBV19 CASRDHLVTEAFF TGTGCCAGTAGGGATCACCTGGTTACTGAAGCTTTCTTT
14 - TRBJ1-2 TRBD1 TRBV29-1 CSVEVGQDNYGYTF TGCAGCGTTGAAGTGGGACAGGATAACTATGGCTACACCTTC
12 once TRBJ2-2 - TRBV9 CASNRAGGELFF TGTGCCAGCAACAGGGCAGGCGGGGAGCTGTTTTTT
13 - TRBJ1-1 - TRBV7-2 CASSYVQNTEAFF TGTGCCAGCAGCTACGTACAGAACACTGAAGCTTTCTTT
16 once TRBJ1-4 - TRBV28 CASSPPPGTGLEKLFF TGTGCCAGCAGCCCCCCGCCGGGGACGGGACTTGAAAAACTGTTTTTT
16 - TRBJ2-1 - TRBV6-2/TRBV6-3 CASSYSSRDIYNEQFF TGTGCCAGCAGTTATAGCTCCCGGGACATCTACAATGAGCAGTTCTTC
16 - TRBJ2-6 - TRBV7-2 CASSVDSQTGANVLTF TGTGCCAGCAGCGTGGACAGTCAGACTGGGGCCAACGTCCTGACTTTC
14 - TRBJ1-2 TRBD1 TRBV6-5 CASRQPGQGYGYTF TGTGCCAGCAGGCAACCGGGACAGGGTTATGGCTACACCTTC
16 - TRBJ1-4 - TRBV7-2 CASSPQVGGGEEKLFF TGTGCCAGCAGCCCCCAAGTGGGGGGCGGAGAGGAAAAACTGTTTTTT
12 - TRBJ2-2 - TRBV10-3 CAISEFTGELFF TGTGCCATCAGTGAATTCACCGGGGAGCTGTTTTTT
13 - TRBJ2-3 - TRBV5-1 CASSSDGENTQYF TGCGCCAGCAGCTCCGACGGGGAGAATACGCAGTATTTT
14 - TRBJ2-5 - TRBV7-3 CASSLGGLGETQYF TGTGCCAGCAGCTTAGGGGGACTTGGAGAGACCCAGTACTTC
15 once TRBJ1-1 - TRBV4-3 CASSQSVTVNTEAFF TGCGCCAGCAGCCAAAGCGTAACCGTGAACACTGAAGCTTTCTTT
13 few TRBJ1-1 - TRBV11-1 CASSLLKGMEAFF TGTGCCAGCAGCTTACTAAAGGGGATGGAAGCTTTCTTT
16 - TRBJ1-1 - TRBV4-2 CASSPAGTYMNTEAFF TGTGCCAGCAGCCCCGCTGGGACCTACATGAACACTGAAGCTTTCTTT
16 few TRBJ2-3 TRBD2 TRBV9 CASSVEGRGGSDTQYF TGTGCCAGCAGCGTAGAGGGTCGGGGGGGCTCGGATACGCAGTATTTT
16 - TRBJ2-2 TRBD2 TRBV6-4 CASSDFRTSRTGELFF TGTGCCAGCAGTGACTTTCGGACTAGTAGGACCGGGGAGCTGTTTTTT
13 - TRBJ1-5 - TRBV11-2 CASSSEVDQPQHF TGTGCCAGCAGCTCGGAGGTTGATCAGCCCCAGCATTTT
15 - TRBJ2-1 TRBD2 TRBV5-1 CASSNLAGVGNEQFF TGCGCCAGCAGCAACCTAGCGGGGGTAGGTAATGAGCAGTTCTTC
13 - TRBJ2-4 - TRBV27 CASSLSFGNIQYF TGTGCCAGCAGTTTATCGTTCGGGAACATTCAGTACTTC
13 - TRBJ1-5 - TRBV7-2 CASSRQGNQPQHF TGTGCCAGCAGCCGACAGGGCAATCAGCCCCAGCATTTT
13 - TRBJ1-3 - TRBV28 CASRGFPGNTIYF TGTGCCAGCAGAGGGTTCCCTGGAAACACCATATATTTT
14 - TRBJ1-1 - TRBV2 CASTQTSMNTEAFF TGTGCCAGCACCCAGACCTCAATGAACACTGAAGCTTTCTTT
16 medium-sized TRBJ2-2 - TRBV21-1 CASRWDRGCVAGELFF TGTGCCAGCAGGTGGGACAGGGGGTGTGTAGCCGGGGAGCTGTTTTTT
15 - TRBJ1-5 - TRBV24-1 CATSDSRASGQPQHF TGTGCCACCAGTGACTCCCGGGCCTCAGGTCAGCCCCAGCATTTT
16 - TRBJ1-6 TRBD1 TRBV10-3 CAISESIGTGVSPLHF TGTGCCATCAGTGAGTCGATAGGGACAGGGGTCTCACCCCTCCACTTT
16 few TRBJ1-1 TRBD1 TRBV5-1 CASSFSQTGANTEAFF TGCGCCAGCAGCTTTTCTCAAACAGGGGCCAACACTGAAGCTTTCTTT
15 - TRBJ2-2 TRBD1 TRBV5-1 CASSEGQGGPGELFF TGCGCCAGCAGCGAAGGACAGGGTGGACCCGGGGAGCTGTTTTTT
13 - TRBJ1-1 - TRBV5-1 CASSLTVNTEAFF TGCGCCAGCAGCTTGACGGTGAACACTGAAGCTTTCTTT
18 - TRBJ2-1 TRBD2 TRBV9 CASSVGLAGAFSYNEQFF TGTGCCAGCAGCGTGGGGCTAGCGGGGGCCTTCTCCTACAATGAGCAGTTCTTC
15 - TRBJ1-5 TRBD1 TRBV2 CASSIAAGGNQPQHF TGTGCCAGCTCCATAGCGGCAGGGGGGAATCAGCCCCAGCATTTT
14 - TRBJ1-2 TRBD1 TRBV29-1 CSVVGTGGIYGYTF TGCAGCGTTGTGGGGACAGGGGGCATCTATGGCTACACCTTC
13 - TRBJ1-6 - TRBV5-6 CASSLTGNSPLHF TGTGCCAGCAGCTTGACAGGGAATTCACCCCTCCACTTT
16 - TRBJ2-5 - TRBV4-3 CASSQYPWGVSETQYF TGCGCCAGCAGCCAATACCCGTGGGGGGTCAGCGAGACCCAGTACTTC
17 - TRBJ2-1 TRBD2 TRBV7-2 CASSFLAGGPLYNEQFF TGTGCCAGCAGCTTCTTAGCGGGGGGGCCCCTCTACAATGAGCAGTTCTTC
13 - TRBJ1-2 - TRBV5-1 CASSLGSNYGYTF TGCGCCAGCAGCTTGGGGTCTAACTATGGCTACACCTTC
13 once TRBJ1-2 - TRBV28 CASRTGTNYGYTF TGTGCCAGCAGAACCGGGACTAATTATGGCTACACCTTC